This note documents a single T cell receptor beta chain sequence. What it recognizes is unknown. The same CDR3 also results from other DNA sequences found in this sample. This entry belongs to a study of cytomegalovirus exposure and HLA in healthy donors. Germline CDR1 reads SEHNR; CDR2 reads FQNEAQ (reference sequence). The length of the CDR3 is 13 residues. V dropped 3 bases and J dropped 4 bases, with 9 bases sitting between them. Vbeta (60) and Jbeta (13) primers were used in the PCR. Sequenced by immunoSEQ multiplex PCR; TCRdb stores in-frame clones only, minus some. This sample has approximately 240,000 clones, with 82% found just once. Points from the study as a whole: In the analysis, some V segments, TRBV6-2 and TRBV6-3 included, were excluded as indistinguishable. The study assumed roughly uniform donor sequencing depth for presence/absence analyses. In a later analysis, the majority of CMV-associated beta chains seemingly showed HLA restriction.

The TCR comes from a middle-aged woman in good health and CMV-seropositive. This rearrangement joins TRBV7-9 to TRBJ1-2; D gene uncertain. What was sequenced was PBMCs. The CDR3 DNA sequence: TGTGCCAGCAGCTTGGGAGGAGGCTATGGCTACACCTTC. Its translation: CASSLGGGYGYTF.